The entry below gives a single TCR beta chain sequence along with its context. As yet, its antigen is unknown. This specimen comes from a study of T cells expressing NK-cell markers. Study details: Among eight sequenced donors, seven carried HCMV seropositivity while one was seronegative.

The CDR3 length is 16 residues. Germline V gene lookup returns CDR1 MDHEN and CDR2 SYDVKM. Production of TCR beta cDNA relied on 5'RACE template switching with UMIs. TCRdb reprocessed the 5' RACE reads, keeping one entry per CDR3 protein, no DNA. This sample's table reports about 440,000 distinct CDR3 sequences. Study results and caveats: About six donors showed dominant NKG2C+ clonotypes comprising about 1.0-8% of their CD8+ T cells. These same clonotypes (in four donors) also led the CD3+CD56-NKG2C+ fraction.

The source of this sequence is a woman between 18 and 70 years old in good health. This rearrangement joins TRBV28 to TRBJ2-1; TCRdb's assignment of TRBD2 cannot be checked, as there is no DNA. Sample: blood T cells: a sorted CD56 or NKG2C T cell subset, CD4+ or CD8+ T cells, or bulk PBMC T cells (not recorded which). This chain's CDR3 is CASSLGGSGRLYEQFF.